This T cell receptor beta chain emerged from a study of T cells in localized non-small cell lung cancer. Notes on the study in general: Within adjacent lung there appeared a median around 55 of the top 100 tumor clones.

The CDR3 covers 20 residues. V was clipped by 6 bases and J by 0 bases; unmatched bases: 18. Germline values: CDR1 SNHLY, CDR2 FYNNEI. Profiling relied on immunoSEQ multiplex PCR, and the TCRdb table lists in-frame clones only, not all of them. Of about 28,000 clones listed, roughly 90% are singletons. Turning to this clone: Its antigen is undetermined.

The receptor's source is an older female donor with stage I lung adenocarcinoma. This chain joins TRBV2 and TRBJ1-5, with TRBD1 identical over 9 bases. The specimen was peripheral blood, collected before any cancer treatment. CDR3 region: CASSSFPPGQGVYSNQPQHF. The CDR3 DNA reads as TGTGCCAGCAGCTCATTTCCCCCGGGACAGGGCGTTTATAGCAATCAGCCCCAGCATTTT.